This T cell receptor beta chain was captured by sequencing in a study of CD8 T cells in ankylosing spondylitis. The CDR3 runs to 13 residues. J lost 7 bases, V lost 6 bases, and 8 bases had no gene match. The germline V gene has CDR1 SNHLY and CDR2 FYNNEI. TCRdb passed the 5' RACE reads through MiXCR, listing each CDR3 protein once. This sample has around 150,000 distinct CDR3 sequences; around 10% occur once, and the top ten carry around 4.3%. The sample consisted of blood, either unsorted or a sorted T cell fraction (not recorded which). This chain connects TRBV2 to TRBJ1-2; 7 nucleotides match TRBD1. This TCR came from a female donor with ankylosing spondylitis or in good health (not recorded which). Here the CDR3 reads CASREQGTTGYTF. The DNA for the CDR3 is TGTGCCAGCAGGGAACAGGGGACTACTGGCTACACCTTC.